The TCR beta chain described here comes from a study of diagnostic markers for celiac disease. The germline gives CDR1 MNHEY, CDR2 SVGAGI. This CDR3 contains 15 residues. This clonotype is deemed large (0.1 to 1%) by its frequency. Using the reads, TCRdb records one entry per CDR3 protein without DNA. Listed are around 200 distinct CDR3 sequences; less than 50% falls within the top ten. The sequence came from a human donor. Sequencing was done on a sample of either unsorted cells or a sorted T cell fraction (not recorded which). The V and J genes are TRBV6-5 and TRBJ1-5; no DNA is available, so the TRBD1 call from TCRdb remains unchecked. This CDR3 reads CASSYVAGVGQPQHF.